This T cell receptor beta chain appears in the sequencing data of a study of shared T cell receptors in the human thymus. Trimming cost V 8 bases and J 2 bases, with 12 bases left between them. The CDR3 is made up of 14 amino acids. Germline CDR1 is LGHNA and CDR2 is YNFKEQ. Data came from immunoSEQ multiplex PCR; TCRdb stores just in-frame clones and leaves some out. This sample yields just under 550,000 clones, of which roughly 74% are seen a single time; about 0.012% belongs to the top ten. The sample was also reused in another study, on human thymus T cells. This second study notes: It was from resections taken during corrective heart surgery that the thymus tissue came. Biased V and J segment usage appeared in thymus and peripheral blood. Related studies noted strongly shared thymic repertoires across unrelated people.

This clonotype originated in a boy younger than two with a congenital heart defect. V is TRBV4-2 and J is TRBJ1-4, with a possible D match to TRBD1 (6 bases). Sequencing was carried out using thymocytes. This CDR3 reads CASSHGQTNEKLFF. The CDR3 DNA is TGTGCCAGCTCCCACGGACAGACTAATGAAAAACTGTTTTTT.